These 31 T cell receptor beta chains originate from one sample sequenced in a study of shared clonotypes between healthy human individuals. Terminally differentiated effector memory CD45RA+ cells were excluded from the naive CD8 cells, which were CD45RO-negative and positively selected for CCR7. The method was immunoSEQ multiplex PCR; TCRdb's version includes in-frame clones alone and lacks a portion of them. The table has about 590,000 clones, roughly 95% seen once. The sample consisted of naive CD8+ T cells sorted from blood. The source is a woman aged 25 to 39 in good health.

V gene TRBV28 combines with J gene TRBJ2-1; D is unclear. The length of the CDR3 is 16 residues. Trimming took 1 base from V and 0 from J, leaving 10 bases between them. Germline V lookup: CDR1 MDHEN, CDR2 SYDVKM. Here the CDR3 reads CASSLSLTRSYNEQFF. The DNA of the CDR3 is TGTGCCAGCAGTTTATCCCTAACCCGCTCCTACAATGAGCAGTTCTTC.

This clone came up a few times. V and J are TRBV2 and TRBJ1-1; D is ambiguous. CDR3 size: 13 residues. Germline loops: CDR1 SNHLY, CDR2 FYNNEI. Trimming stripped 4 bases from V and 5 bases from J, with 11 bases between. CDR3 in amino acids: CASSVGGSTEAFF. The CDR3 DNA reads TGTGCCAGCAGTGTAGGAGGGAGTACTGAAGCTTTCTTT.

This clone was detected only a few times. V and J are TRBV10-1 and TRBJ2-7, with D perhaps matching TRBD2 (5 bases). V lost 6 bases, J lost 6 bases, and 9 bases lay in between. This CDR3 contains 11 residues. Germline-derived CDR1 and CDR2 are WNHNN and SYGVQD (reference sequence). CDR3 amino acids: CASSVDSEQYF. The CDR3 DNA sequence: TGCGCCAGCAGCGTGGACTCCGAGCAGTACTTC.

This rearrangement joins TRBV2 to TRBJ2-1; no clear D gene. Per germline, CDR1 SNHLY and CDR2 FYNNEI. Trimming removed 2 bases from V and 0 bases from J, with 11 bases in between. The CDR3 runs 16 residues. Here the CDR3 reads CASSETDRSSYNEQFF. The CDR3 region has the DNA TGTGCCAGCAGTGAAACGGATAGAAGCTCCTACAATGAGCAGTTCTTC.

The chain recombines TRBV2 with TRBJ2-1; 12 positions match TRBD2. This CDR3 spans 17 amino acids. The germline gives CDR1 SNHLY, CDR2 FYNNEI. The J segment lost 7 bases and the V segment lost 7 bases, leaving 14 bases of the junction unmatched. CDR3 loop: CASNLAGGPNSGNEQFF. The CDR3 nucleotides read TGTGCCAGCAATCTAGCGGGAGGGCCTAATTCGGGAAATGAGCAGTTCTTC.

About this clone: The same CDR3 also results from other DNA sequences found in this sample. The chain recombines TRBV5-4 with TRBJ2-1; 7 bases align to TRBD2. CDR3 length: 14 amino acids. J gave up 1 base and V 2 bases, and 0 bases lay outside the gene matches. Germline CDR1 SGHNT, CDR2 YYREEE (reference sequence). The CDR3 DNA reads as TGTGCCAGCAGCTTTAGCGGGTCCTACAATGAGCAGTTCTTC. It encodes CASSFSGSYNEQFF.

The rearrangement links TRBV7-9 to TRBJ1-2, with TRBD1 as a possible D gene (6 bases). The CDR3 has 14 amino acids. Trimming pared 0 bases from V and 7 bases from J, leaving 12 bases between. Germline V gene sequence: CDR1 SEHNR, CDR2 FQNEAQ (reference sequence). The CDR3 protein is CASSLARDIRGYTF. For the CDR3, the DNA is TGTGCCAGCAGCTTAGCGCGGGACATCCGTGGCTACACCTTC.

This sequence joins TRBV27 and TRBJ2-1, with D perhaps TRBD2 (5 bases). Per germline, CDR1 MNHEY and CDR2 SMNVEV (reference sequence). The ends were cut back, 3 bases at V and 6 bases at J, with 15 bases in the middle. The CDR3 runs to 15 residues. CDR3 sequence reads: CASSFLSASGNEQFF. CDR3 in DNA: TGTGCCAGCAGTTTTCTCTCCGCCAGCGGCAATGAGCAGTTCTTC.

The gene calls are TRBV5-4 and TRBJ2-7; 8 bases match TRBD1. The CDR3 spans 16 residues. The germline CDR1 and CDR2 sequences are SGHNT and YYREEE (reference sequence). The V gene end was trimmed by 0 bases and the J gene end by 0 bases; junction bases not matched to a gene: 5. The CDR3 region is CASSLAGGQASYEQYF. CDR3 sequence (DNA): TGTGCCAGCAGCTTGGCCGGGGGACAGGCCTCCTACGAGCAGTACTTC.

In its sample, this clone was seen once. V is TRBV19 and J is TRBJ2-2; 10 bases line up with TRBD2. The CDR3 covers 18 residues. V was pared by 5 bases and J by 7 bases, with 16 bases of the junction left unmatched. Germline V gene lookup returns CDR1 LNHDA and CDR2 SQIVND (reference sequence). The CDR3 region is CASSPSAGGPLEFGELFF. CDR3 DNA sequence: TGTGCCAGTAGTCCCTCAGCGGGAGGGCCCTTAGAGTTCGGGGAGCTGTTTTTT.

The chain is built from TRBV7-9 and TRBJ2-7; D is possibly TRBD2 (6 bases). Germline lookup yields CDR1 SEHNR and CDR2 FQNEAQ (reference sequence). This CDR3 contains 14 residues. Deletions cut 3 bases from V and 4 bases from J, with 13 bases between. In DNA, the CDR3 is TGTGCCAGCAGCTTGGGGGGTGAGGAGTACGAGCAGTACTTC. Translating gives CASSLGGEEYEQYF.

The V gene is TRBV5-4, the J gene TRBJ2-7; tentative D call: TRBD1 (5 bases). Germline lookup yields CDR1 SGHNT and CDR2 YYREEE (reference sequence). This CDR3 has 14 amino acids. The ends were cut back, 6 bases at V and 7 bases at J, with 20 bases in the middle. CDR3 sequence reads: CASNLGVGENEQYF. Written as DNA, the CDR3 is TGTGCCAGCAACCTTGGGGTAGGGGAAAATGAGCAGTACTTC.

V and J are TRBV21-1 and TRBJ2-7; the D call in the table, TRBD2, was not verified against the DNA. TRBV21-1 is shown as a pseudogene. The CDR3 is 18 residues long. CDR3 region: CASSIFDRGLAGSYEQYF. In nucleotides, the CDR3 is TGTGCCAGCAGCATCTTCGACAGAGGACTAGCGGGATCCTACGAGCAGTACTTC.

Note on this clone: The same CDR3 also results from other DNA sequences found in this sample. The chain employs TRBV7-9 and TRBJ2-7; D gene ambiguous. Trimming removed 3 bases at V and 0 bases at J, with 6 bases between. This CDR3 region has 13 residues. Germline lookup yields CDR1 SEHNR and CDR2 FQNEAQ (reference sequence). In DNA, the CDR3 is TGTGCCAGCAGCTTTGGCAGCTCCTACGAGCAGTACTTC. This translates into CASSFGSSYEQYF.

The CDR3 nucleotides read TGTGCCAGCAGACCGGACAGGATAGATACGCAGTATTTT. Residues: CASRPDRIDTQYF. This chain joins TRBV27 and TRBJ2-3, with TRBD1 matching over 7 bases. This CDR3 has 13 residues. After removal of 6 bases from V and 5 bases from J, the junction contained 5 bases not matched to a gene. CDR1 and CDR2 from the germline V gene are MNHEY and SMNVEV (reference sequence).

CDR3 nucleotide sequence: TGTGCCAGCAGCTCCGGGACAGGGGCCAACGAGCAGTACTTC. Its protein product is CASSSGTGANEQYF. The chain recombines TRBV7-9 with TRBJ2-7, with 10 nucleotides matching TRBD1. Germline trimming cut 4 bases from V and 5 bases from J; bases unmatched to any gene: 5. CDR3 length: 14 residues. Looked up from germline, CDR1 is SEHNR and CDR2 is FQNEAQ (reference sequence). Drawing the rest from reference TRBV7-9 and TRBJ2-7, the complete variable domain is DTGVSQNPRHKITKRGQNVTFRCDPISEHNRLYWYRQTLGQGPEFLTYFQNEAQLEKSRLLSDRFSAERPKGSFSTLEIQRTEQGDSAMYLCASSSGTGANEQYFGPGTRLTVT.

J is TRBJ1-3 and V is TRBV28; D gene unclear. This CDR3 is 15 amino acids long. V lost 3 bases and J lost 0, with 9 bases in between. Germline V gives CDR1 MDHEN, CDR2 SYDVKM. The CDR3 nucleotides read TGTGCCAGCAGTTTTAATTTCTACTCTGGAAACACCATATATTTT. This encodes CASSFNFYSGNTIYF.

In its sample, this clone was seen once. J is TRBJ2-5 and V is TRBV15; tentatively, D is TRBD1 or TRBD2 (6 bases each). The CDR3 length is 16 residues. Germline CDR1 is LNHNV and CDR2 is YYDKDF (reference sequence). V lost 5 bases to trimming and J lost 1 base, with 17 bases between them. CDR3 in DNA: TGTGCCACCAGCCAACCATACGGAGGGGGCCAAGAGACCCAGTACTTC. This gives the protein CATSQPYGGGQETQYF.

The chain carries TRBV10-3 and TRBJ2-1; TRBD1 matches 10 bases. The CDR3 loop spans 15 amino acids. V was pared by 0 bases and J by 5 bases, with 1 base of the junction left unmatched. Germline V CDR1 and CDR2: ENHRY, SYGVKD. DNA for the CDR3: TGTGCCATCAGTGAGTCCGGACAGGGGGACAATGAGCAGTTCTTC. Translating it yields CAISESGQGDNEQFF.

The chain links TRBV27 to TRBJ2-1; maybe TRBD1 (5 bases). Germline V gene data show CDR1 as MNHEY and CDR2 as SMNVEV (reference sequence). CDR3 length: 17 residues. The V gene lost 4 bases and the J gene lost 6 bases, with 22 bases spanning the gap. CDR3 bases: TGTGCCAGCAGTTCCCTCAGGGCAGGGCAATGGATCAATGAGCAGTTCTTC. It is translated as CASSSLRAGQWINEQFF.

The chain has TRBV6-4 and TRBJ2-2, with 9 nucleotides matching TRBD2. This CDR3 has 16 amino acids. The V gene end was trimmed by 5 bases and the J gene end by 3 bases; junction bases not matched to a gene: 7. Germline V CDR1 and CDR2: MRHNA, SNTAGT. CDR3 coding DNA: TGTGCCAGCAGTAGTAGCGGGAGAGGGTACACCGGGGAGCTGTTTTTT. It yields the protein CASSSSGRGYTGELFF.

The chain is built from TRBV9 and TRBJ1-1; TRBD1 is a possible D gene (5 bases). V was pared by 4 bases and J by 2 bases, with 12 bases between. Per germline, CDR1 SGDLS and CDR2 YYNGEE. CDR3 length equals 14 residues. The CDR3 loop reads CASSIRDANTEAFF. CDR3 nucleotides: TGTGCCAGCAGCATCCGGGACGCTAACACTGAAGCTTTCTTT. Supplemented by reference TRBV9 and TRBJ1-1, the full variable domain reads DSGVTQTPKHLITATGQRVTLRCSPRSGDLSVYWYQQSLDQGLQFLIQYYNGEERAKGNILERFSAQQFPDLHSELNLSSLELGDSALYFCASSIRDANTEAFFGQGTRLTVV.

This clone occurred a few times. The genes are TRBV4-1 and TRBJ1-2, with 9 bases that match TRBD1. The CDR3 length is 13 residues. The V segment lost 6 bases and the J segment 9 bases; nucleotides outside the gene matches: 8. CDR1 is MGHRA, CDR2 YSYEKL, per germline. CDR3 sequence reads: CASRDTGGRSYTF. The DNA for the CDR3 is TGCGCCAGCAGGGATACAGGGGGCAGGAGCTACACCTTC.

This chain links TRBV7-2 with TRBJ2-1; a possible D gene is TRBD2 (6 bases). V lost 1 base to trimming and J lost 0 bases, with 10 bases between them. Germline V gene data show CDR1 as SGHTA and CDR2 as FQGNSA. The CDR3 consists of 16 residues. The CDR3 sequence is CASSLDAGSSYNEQFF. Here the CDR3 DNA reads TGTGCCAGCAGCTTAGATGCGGGGAGCTCCTACAATGAGCAGTTCTTC.

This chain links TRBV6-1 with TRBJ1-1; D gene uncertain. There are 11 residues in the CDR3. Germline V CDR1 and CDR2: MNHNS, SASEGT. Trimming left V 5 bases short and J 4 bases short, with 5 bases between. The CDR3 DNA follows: TGTGCCAGCAGTTACGGCACTGAAGCTTTCTTT. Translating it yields CASSYGTEAFF.

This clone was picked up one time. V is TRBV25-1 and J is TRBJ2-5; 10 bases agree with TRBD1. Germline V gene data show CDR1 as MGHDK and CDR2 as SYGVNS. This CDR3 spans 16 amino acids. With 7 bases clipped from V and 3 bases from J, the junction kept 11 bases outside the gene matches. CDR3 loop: CASTGDRGGPKETQYF. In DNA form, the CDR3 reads TGTGCCAGCACGGGGGACAGGGGAGGACCCAAAGAGACCCAGTACTTC.

Here the CDR3 reads CASQSSYEQYF. The CDR3 DNA sequence: TGTGCCAGCCAGAGCTCCTACGAGCAGTACTTC. The chain combines TRBV28 with TRBJ2-7; no clear D. The CDR3 runs 11 residues. Trimming took 8 bases from V and 0 from J, leaving 5 bases between them. Germline lookup yields CDR1 MDHEN and CDR2 SYDVKM. The full variable domain, its missing parts supplied by reference TRBV28 and TRBJ2-7, is DVKVTQSSRYLVKRTGEKVFLECVQDMDHENMFWYRQDPGLGLRLIYFSYDVKMKEKGDIPEGYSVSREKKERFSLILESASTNQTSMYLCASQSSYEQYFGPGTRLTVT.

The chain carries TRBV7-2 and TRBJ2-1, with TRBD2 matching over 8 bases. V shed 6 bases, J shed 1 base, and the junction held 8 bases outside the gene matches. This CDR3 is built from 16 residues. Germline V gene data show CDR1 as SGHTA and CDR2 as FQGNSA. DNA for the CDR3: TGTGCCAGCAGAAGGGGACTAGTAAAGTCCTACAATGAGCAGTTCTTC. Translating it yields CASRRGLVKSYNEQFF.

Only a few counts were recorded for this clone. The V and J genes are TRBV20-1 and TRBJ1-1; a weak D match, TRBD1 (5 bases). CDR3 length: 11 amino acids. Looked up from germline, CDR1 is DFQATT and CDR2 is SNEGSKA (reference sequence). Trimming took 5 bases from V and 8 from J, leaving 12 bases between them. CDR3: CSAPSGDEAFF. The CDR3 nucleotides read TGCAGTGCTCCTTCGGGGGACGAAGCTTTCTTT.

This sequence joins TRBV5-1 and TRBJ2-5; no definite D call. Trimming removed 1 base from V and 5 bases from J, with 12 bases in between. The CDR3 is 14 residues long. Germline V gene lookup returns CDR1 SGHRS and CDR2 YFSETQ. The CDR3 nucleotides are TGCGCCAGCAGCTTGCACACAATGGGGGAGACCCAGTACTTC. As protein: CASSLHTMGETQYF.

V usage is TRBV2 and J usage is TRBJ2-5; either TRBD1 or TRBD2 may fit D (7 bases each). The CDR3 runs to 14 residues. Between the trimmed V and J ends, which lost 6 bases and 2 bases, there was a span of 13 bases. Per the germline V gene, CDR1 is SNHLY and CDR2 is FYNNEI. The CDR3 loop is CASSAGGGQETQYF. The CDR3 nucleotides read TGTGCCAGCAGCGCAGGGGGGGGGCAAGAGACCCAGTACTTC.